This paragraph covers one T cell receptor (beta chain) sequence. The data belong to a study of blood T cell repertoires in COVID-19. Study background: Sites across the United States, Italy and Spain contributed samples from acute and convalescent COVID-19. Nucleic acid was either cDNA or gDNA, and it came from T cells, B-cell-depleted T cells, or PBMCs.

In the source study's methods: Reference gene primer amplification gave estimated nucleated cell counts. Here immunoSEQ multiplex PCR was the method, and the copy in TCRdb shows in-frame clones only, minus some. V and J calls and clone size are those listed in that table; D and trimming were worked out from the DNA. The table has roughly 240,000 clones, around nine tenths seen once. V was pared by 2 bases and J by 3 bases, with 14 bases between. Per germline, CDR1 ENHRY and CDR2 SYGVKD. This CDR3 contains 16 residues. Material: peripheral blood. The chain recombines TRBV10-3 with TRBJ1-5; D might be TRBD1 (5 bases). The TCR comes from a woman aged 60 to 75 who had recovered from COVID-19. The CDR3 loop is CAISETHQGNNQPQHF. In DNA form, the CDR3 reads TGTGCCATCAGTGAGACTCACCAGGGAAACAATCAGCCCCAGCATTTT.